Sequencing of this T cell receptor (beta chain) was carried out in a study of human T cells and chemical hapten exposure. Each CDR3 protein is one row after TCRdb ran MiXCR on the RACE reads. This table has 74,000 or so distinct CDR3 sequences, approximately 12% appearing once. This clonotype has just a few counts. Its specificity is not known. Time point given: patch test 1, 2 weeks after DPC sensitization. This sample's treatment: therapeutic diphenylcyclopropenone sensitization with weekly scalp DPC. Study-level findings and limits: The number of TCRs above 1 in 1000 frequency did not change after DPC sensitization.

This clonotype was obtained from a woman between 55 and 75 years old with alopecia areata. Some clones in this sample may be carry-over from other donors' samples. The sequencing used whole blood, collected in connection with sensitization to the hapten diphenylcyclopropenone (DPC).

CDR3 DNA: TGCAGTGCCCCTACTGGGAGGGACTACGAGCAGTACTTC. The encoded protein is CSAPTGRDYEQYF. The chain uses TRBV20-1 and TRBJ2-7; 7 bases fit TRBD2. The germline CDR1 and CDR2 sequences are DFQATT and SNEGSKA (reference sequence). This CDR3 has 13 residues. Trimming at V came to 6 bases and at J to 3 bases, leaving 8 bases not matched to a gene.